Following are 28 T cell receptor beta chains from one sample sequenced in a study of cytotoxic CD8 clonotypes in ibrutinib-treated CLL. Here immunoSEQ multiplex PCR was the method, and the copy in TCRdb shows in-frame clones only, minus some. The sample shows 270,000 or so clones, approximately 76% of them seen only once. This sample comprised PBMCs, obtained at disease progression, from a patient treated with ibrutinib. These receptors were obtained from a human donor with chronic lymphocytic leukemia.

This chain joins TRBV25-1 and TRBJ2-7, with D tentatively TRBD2 (5 bases). Per the germline V gene, CDR1 is MGHDK and CDR2 is SYGVNS. The CDR3 totals 12 residues. Trimming shortened V by 5 bases and J by 8 bases, and 13 bases separated the two germline ends. Written as DNA, the CDR3 is TGTGCCAGCAGTCCACTAACGGGGAAGCAGTACTTC. As protein: CASSPLTGKQYF.

The chain links TRBV28 to TRBJ1-2; a weak D match, TRBD1 (5 bases). Between the trimmed V and J ends, which lost 6 bases and 3 bases, there was a span of 17 bases. The CDR3 runs to 15 residues. Germline V gene lookup returns CDR1 MDHEN and CDR2 SYDVKM. In DNA, the CDR3 is TGTGCCAGCAGGGGGACTACCAAAAAGGACTATGGCTACACCTTC. Encoded protein: CASRGTTKKDYGYTF.

Worth noting for this clone: Other DNA sequences in this sample translate to the same CDR3. The V and J genes are TRBV5-1 and TRBJ1-2, with D possibly TRBD1 on 6 matching bases. The germline CDR1 and CDR2 sequences are SGHRS and YFSETQ. CDR3 length equals 14 residues. The germline V and J ends were trimmed by 0 bases and 5 bases, with 11 bases remaining between them. The CDR3 region has the DNA TGCGCCAGCAGCTTGGCCCCAGGGGATTATGGCTACACCTTC. As protein: CASSLAPGDYGYTF.

Regarding this clone: Other DNA sequences in the same sample also yield this CDR3. The chain has TRBV6-5 and TRBJ2-7; D tentatively reads TRBD1 or TRBD2 (5 bases each). There are 14 residues in the CDR3. The germline gives CDR1 MNHEY, CDR2 SVGAGI. Trimming removed 0 bases at V and 1 base at J, with 7 bases between. The CDR3 sequence: CASSYSGTSYEQYF. The CDR3 DNA follows: TGTGCCAGCAGTTACTCAGGGACGTCCTACGAGCAGTACTTC.

Only a few counts were recorded for this clone. V usage is TRBV9 and J usage is TRBJ2-7, with 8 positions matching TRBD1. CDR1 and CDR2 from the germline V gene are SGDLS and YYNGEE. The CDR3 has 13 residues. V was clipped by 4 bases and J by 4 bases; unmatched bases: 4. The CDR3 is CASSPGGGYEQYF. Here the CDR3 DNA reads TGTGCCAGCAGCCCAGGGGGCGGTTACGAGCAGTACTTC.

This clone was detected many times. This rearrangement joins TRBV7-9 to TRBJ1-3; 7 bases map to TRBD1. V trimming: 3 bases; J trimming: 4 bases; junction bases outside the gene matches: 3. This CDR3 has 14 amino acids. From germline, CDR1 is SEHNR and CDR2 FQNEAQ (reference sequence). The CDR3 loop is CASSFGQAGNTIYF. CDR3 DNA: TGTGCCAGCAGCTTCGGACAGGCGGGAAACACCATATATTTT.

This chain joins TRBV6-1 and TRBJ1-6, with no clear D. CDR1 and CDR2 (germline): MNHNS, SASEGT. V was trimmed by 10 bases and J by 0 bases, leaving 13 bases between them. The CDR3 is 15 amino acids. CDR3 DNA sequence: TGTGCCACGGGTTCGGACCGCTCCTATAATTCACCCCTCCACTTT. Translated, it gives CATGSDRSYNSPLHF.

This chain links TRBV29-1 with TRBJ2-5; 9 nucleotides agree with TRBD1. Germline lookup yields CDR1 SQVTM and CDR2 ANQGSEA. V lost 6 bases, J lost 2 bases, and 4 bases stayed unmatched. This CDR3 contains 13 residues. The CDR3 here is CSVGQGKQETQYF. In DNA, the CDR3 is TGCAGCGTCGGACAGGGGAAACAAGAGACCCAGTACTTC.

The rearrangement uses TRBV28 and TRBJ1-3, with a weak D call TRBD1 (5 bases). The germline V and J ends were trimmed by 8 bases and 0 bases, with 14 bases remaining between them. The CDR3 has 15 residues. Germline CDR1 and CDR2: MDHEN and SYDVKM. CDR3 DNA sequence: TGTGCCAGCTGCGAGACAGTTCACTCTGGAAACACCATATATTTT. It yields the protein CASCETVHSGNTIYF. Complete variable domain (other parts from reference TRBV28 and TRBJ1-3): DVKVTQSSRYLVKRTGEKVFLECVQDMDHENMFWYRQDPGLGLRLIYFSYDVKMKEKGDIPEGYSVSREKKERFSLILESASTNQTSMYLCASCETVHSGNTIYFGEGSWLTVV.

The gene calls are TRBV19 and TRBJ2-1, with TRBD2 identical over 13 bases. Trimming removed 2 bases from V and 8 bases from J; junction bases left unmatched: 6. The CDR3 loop spans 16 amino acids. The germline V gene encodes CDR1 LNHDA and CDR2 SQIVND (reference sequence). CDR3 protein: CASSIRTSGGLDEQFF. The CDR3 DNA reads as TGTGCCAGTAGTATACGGACTAGCGGGGGTTTGGATGAGCAGTTCTTC.

The chain combines TRBV10-1 with TRBJ1-5; 9 bases align to TRBD1. Germline-derived CDR1 and CDR2 are WNHNN and SYGVQD (reference sequence). With 0 bases clipped from V and 0 bases from J, the junction kept 6 bases outside the gene matches. This CDR3 contains 18 residues. CDR3 sequence: CASSESWRQGVSNQPQHF. The DNA for the CDR3 is TGCGCCAGCAGTGAGTCCTGGAGACAGGGGGTTAGCAATCAGCCCCAGCATTTT.

CDR3 protein: CASSQVEWPRSTYEQYF. The CDR3 region has the DNA TGCGCCAGCAGCCAAGTGGAATGGCCCCGCTCGACCTACGAGCAGTACTTC. The chain recombines TRBV4-1 with TRBJ2-7; D ambiguous. CDR1 MGHRA and CDR2 YSYEKL come from the germline V gene. V was pared by 1 base and J by 2 bases, with 18 bases between. The CDR3 has 17 residues.

The J gene is TRBJ2-7, the V gene TRBV18, with D perhaps matching TRBD1 (6 bases). V lost 3 bases and J lost 0, with 9 bases in between. Germline V gives CDR1 KGHSH, CDR2 LQKENI. This CDR3 is built from 14 residues. CDR3 protein: CASSPGQSSYEQYF. CDR3 DNA sequence: TGTGCCAGCTCACCTGGACAGAGCTCCTACGAGCAGTACTTC.

This clone was seen more than once but under ten times. The chain recombines TRBV6-1 with TRBJ2-2; D uncertain. Germline V gives CDR1 MNHNS, CDR2 SASEGT. CDR3 length: 15 amino acids. Trimming left V 2 bases short and J 0 bases short, with 7 bases between. CDR3 residues: CASSEWASNTGELFF. CDR3 DNA: TGTGCCAGCAGTGAATGGGCATCGAACACCGGGGAGCTGTTTTTT.

CDR3 coding DNA: TGTGCCAGTAGCCGAACCGACAGGGAAGAGACCCAGTACTTC. Translating it yields CASSRTDREETQYF. This chain connects TRBV19 to TRBJ2-5; 7 bases line up with TRBD1. The CDR3 has 14 residues. Unmatched junction bases numbered 7, after V lost 6 bases and J lost 3 bases. Germline loops: CDR1 LNHDA, CDR2 SQIVND (reference sequence).

The rearrangement uses TRBV9 and TRBJ2-7; tentatively, D is TRBD1 (6 bases). Germline CDR1 and CDR2: SGDLS and YYNGEE. The CDR3 runs to 16 residues. Trimming cost V 0 bases and J 6 bases, with 19 bases left between them. The CDR3 DNA sequence: TGTGCCAGCAGCGTAGAAATCGACCCAGGGGCCACCGAGCAGTACTTC. Translating it yields CASSVEIDPGATEQYF.

The chain recombines TRBV5-1 with TRBJ2-5; 7 nucleotides agree with TRBD2. Germline V lookup: CDR1 SGHRS, CDR2 YFSETQ. J lost 4 bases, V lost 3 bases, and 6 bases had no gene match. The CDR3 consists of 14 residues. The CDR3 sequence is CASSSPGRGETQYF. CDR3 nucleotide sequence: TGCGCCAGCAGCTCTCCAGGGAGGGGAGAGACCCAGTACTTC.

The chain has TRBV5-1 and TRBJ1-6; TRBD1 might be the D (6 bases). Trimming cost V 4 bases and J 6 bases, with 14 bases left between them. CDR1 and CDR2 (germline): SGHRS, YFSETQ. The CDR3 length is 15 residues. CDR3 sequence reads: CASSETGRGNSPLHF. The CDR3 nucleotides read TGCGCCAGCAGCGAGACGGGCAGGGGTAATTCACCCCTCCACTTT.

The V call is TRBV4-1, the J call TRBJ1-6; D unresolved. V gave up 4 bases and J gave up 6 bases, with 16 bases separating them. Germline CDR1 MGHRA, CDR2 YSYEKL. This CDR3 has 16 residues. This chain's CDR3 is CASSPPDGVGNSPLHF. Written as DNA, the CDR3 is TGCGCCAGCAGCCCCCCTGATGGGGTAGGTAATTCACCCCTCCACTTT.

V and J are TRBV5-1 and TRBJ2-7; the D gene is possibly TRBD1 (7 bases). V was trimmed by 2 bases and J by 0 bases, leaving 15 bases between them. The germline V gene has CDR1 SGHRS and CDR2 YFSETQ. There are 16 residues in the CDR3. The CDR3 DNA sequence: TGCGCCAGCAGCTTCCCCCGCGGGACAGTCTCCTACGAGCAGTACTTC. Amino acids: CASSFPRGTVSYEQYF.

This rearrangement joins TRBV19 to TRBJ2-1; D remains unclear. The CDR3 is 13 amino acids. Trimming took off 1 base at V and 6 bases at J, with 7 bases between the two ends. CDR1 is LNHDA and CDR2 is SQIVND in the germline V gene (reference sequence). This chain's CDR3 is CASSIGNLNEQFF. CDR3 coding DNA: TGTGCCAGTAGTATAGGGAACCTCAATGAGCAGTTCTTC.

In this sample, this clone turned up once. The gene calls are TRBV10-3 and TRBJ1-3; D unresolved. The CDR3 sequence is 15 residues long. The germline V and J ends were trimmed by 2 bases and 0 bases, with 8 bases remaining between them. CDR1 is ENHRY and CDR2 is SYGVKD in the germline V gene. CDR3 region: CAISETVSSGNTIYF. DNA for the CDR3: TGTGCCATCAGTGAGACGGTTAGCTCTGGAAACACCATATATTTT.

The rearrangement uses TRBV5-4 and TRBJ2-2; weak D call: TRBD2 (5 bases). V lost 1 base to trimming and J lost 2 bases, with 12 bases between them. This CDR3 is built from 16 residues. Germline V gene data show CDR1 as SGHNT and CDR2 as YYREEE (reference sequence). CDR3 bases: TGTGCCAGCAGCTTGTTTCCTAGCCTAAACACCGGGGAGCTGTTTTTT. Residues: CASSLFPSLNTGELFF.

The chain is built from TRBV7-3 and TRBJ2-3, with TRBD2 identical over 9 bases. Per the germline V gene, CDR1 is SGHTA and CDR2 is FQGTGA. V was pared by 5 bases and J by 7 bases, with 10 bases of the junction left unmatched. This CDR3 region has 15 residues. CDR3 sequence: CASSRPGLAGNTQYF. CDR3 DNA sequence: TGTGCCAGCAGCCGACCGGGACTAGCCGGGAATACGCAGTATTTT.

A single count supports this clone. The chain carries TRBV19 and TRBJ2-7, with unresolved D. The V end was cut by 5 bases, the J end by 0 bases, with 17 bases between. The CDR3 contains 16 residues. Germline CDR1 LNHDA, CDR2 SQIVND (reference sequence). CDR3 nucleotide sequence: TGTGCCAGTAGTGCCTCCTGGAAGCTCAGCTCCTACGAGCAGTACTTC. Amino acids: CASSASWKLSSYEQYF.

The genes are TRBV4-1 and TRBJ1-2, with D unresolved. The CDR3 covers 15 residues. Trimming shortened V by 2 bases and J by 1 base, and 11 bases separated the two germline ends. Germline CDR1 reads MGHRA; CDR2 reads YSYEKL. Here the CDR3 DNA reads TGCGCCAGCAGCCAAACAGTGACGGATAACTATGGCTACACCTTC. Residues: CASSQTVTDNYGYTF.

The genes are TRBV29-1 and TRBJ1-2; TRBD1 agrees at 7 bases. Unmatched junction bases numbered 6, after V lost 4 bases and J lost 4 bases. Germline-derived CDR1 and CDR2 are SQVTM and ANQGSEA. CDR3 length: 13 residues. CDR3 loop: CSVGLGQSYGYTF. CDR3 in DNA: TGCAGCGTTGGCCTGGGACAGAGCTATGGCTACACCTTC.

V usage is TRBV6-5 and J usage is TRBJ2-1; 10 bases agree with TRBD1. The V and J ends lost 0 bases and 12 bases, in that order; junction bases with no gene match: 8. Germline V gene lookup returns CDR1 MNHEY and CDR2 SVGAGI. The CDR3 totals 15 residues. As DNA, the CDR3 is TGTGCCAGCAGTTACTCGATAGGGGGACAGGGGTGGCAGTTCTTC. Residues: CASSYSIGGQGWQFF.